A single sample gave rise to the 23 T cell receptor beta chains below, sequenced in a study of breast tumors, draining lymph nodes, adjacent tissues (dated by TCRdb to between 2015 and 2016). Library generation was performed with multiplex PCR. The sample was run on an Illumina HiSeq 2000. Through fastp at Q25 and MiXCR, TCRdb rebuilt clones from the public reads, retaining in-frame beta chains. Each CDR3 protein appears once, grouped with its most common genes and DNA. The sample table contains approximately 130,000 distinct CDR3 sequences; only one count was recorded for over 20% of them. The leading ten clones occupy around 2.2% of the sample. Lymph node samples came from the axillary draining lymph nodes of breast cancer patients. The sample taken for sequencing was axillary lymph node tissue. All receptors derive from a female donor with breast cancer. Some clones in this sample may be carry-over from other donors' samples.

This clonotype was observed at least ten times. The CDR3 region is CASSPPLTGSSYEQYF. CDR3 bases: TGTGCCAGCAGTCCGCCCCTGACAGGCAGCTCCTACGAGCAGTACTTC. The chain combines TRBV28 with TRBJ2-7, with TRBD1 as a possible D gene (6 bases). CDR3 length: 16 amino acids. Germline CDR1 is MDHEN and CDR2 is SYDVKM. The V and J ends lost 5 bases and 0 bases respectively, with 17 bases between them.

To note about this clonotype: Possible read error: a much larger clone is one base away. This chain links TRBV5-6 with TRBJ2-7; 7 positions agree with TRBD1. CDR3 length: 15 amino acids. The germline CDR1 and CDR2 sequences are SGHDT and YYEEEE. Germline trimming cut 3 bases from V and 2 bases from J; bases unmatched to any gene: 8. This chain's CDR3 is CASSSRRQGAYEQYF. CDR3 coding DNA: TGTGCCAGCAGCTCCAGGAGACAGGGAGCCTACGAGCAGTACTTC.

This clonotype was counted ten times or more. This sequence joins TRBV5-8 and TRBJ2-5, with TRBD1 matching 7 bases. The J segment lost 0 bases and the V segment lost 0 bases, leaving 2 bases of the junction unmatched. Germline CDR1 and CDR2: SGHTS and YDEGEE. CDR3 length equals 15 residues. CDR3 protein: CASSLGQGHQETQYF. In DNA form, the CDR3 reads TGTGCCAGCAGCTTGGGACAGGGACACCAAGAGACCCAGTACTTC.

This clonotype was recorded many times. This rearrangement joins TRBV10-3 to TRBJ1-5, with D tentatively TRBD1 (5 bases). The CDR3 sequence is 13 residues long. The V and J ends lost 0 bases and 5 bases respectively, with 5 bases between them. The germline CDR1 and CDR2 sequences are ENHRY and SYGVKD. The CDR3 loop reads CAISESRDQPQHF. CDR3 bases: TGTGCCATCAGTGAGTCCAGGGATCAGCCCCAGCATTTT.

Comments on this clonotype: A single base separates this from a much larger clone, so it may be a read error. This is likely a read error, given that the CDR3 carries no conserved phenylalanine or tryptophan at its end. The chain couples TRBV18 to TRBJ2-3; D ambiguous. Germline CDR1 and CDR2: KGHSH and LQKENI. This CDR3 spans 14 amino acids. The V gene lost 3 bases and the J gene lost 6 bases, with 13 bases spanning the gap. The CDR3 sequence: CASSPPSSPDTQYL. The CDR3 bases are TGTGCCAGCTCACCTCCCTCCTCCCCCGATACGCAGTATCTT.

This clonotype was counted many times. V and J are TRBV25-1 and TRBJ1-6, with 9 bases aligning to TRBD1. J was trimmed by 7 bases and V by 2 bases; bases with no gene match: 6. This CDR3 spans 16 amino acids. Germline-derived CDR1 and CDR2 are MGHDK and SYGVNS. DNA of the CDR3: TGTGCCAGCAGTGAACGCTGGACAGGGGTAAATTCACCCCTCCACTTT. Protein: CASSERWTGVNSPLHF.

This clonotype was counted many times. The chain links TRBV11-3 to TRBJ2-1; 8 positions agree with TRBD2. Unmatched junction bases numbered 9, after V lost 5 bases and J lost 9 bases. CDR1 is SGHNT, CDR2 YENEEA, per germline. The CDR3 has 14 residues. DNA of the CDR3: TGTGCCAGCAGCCCGACTAGCGCCAGAGGTGAGCAGTTCTTC. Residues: CASSPTSARGEQFF.

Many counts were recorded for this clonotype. CDR3 DNA sequence: TGTGCCAGCAGTTACCGGGGACCGACGACCCAGTACTTC. Translated, it gives CASSYRGPTTQYF. J is TRBJ2-5 and V is TRBV6-2 or TRBV6-3, with D perhaps being TRBD1 or TRBD2 (5 bases each). The CDR3 length is 13 residues. Germline CDR1 reads MNHEY; CDR2 reads SVGEGT. V lost 2 bases and J lost 7, with 11 bases in between.

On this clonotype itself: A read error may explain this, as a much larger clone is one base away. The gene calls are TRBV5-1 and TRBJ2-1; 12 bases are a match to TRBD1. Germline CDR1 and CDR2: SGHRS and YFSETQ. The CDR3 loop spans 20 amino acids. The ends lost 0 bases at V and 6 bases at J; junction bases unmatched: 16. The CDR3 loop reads CASSLALLPGTGGFANEQFF. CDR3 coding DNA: TGCGCCAGCAGCTTGGCGCTACTTCCCGGGACAGGGGGCTTCGCCAATGAGCAGTTCTTC.

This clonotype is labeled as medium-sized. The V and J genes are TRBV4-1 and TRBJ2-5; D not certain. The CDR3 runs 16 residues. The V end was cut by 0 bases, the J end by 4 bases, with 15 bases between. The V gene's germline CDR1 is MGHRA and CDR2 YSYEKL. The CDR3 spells CASSQDRDLSLETQYF. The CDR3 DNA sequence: TGCGCCAGCAGCCAAGATCGAGACCTATCTCTAGAGACCCAGTACTTC.

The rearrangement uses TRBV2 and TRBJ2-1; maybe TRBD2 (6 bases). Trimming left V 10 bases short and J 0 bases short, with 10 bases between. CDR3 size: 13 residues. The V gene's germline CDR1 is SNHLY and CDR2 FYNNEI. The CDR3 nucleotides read TGTGCCACCCGAGCGGGCTCCTACAATGAGCAGTTCTTC. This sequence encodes CATRAGSYNEQFF.

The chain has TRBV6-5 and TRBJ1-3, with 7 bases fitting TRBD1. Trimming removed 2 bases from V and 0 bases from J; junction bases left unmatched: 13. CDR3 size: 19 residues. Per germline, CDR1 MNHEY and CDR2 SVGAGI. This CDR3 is CASSYTALGTAGSGNTIYF. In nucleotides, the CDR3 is TGTGCCAGCAGTTACACAGCTCTCGGGACAGCCGGCTCTGGAAACACCATATATTTT.

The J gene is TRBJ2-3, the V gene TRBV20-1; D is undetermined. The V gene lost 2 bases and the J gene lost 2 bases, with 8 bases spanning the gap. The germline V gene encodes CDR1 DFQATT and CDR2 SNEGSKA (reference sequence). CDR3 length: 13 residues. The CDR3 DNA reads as TGCAGTGCTAGATACAGTATCACAGATACGCAGTATTTT. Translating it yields CSARYSITDTQYF.

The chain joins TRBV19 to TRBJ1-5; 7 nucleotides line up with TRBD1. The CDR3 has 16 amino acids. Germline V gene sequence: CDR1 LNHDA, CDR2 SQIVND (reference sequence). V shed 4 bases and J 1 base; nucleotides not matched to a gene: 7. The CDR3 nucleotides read TGTGCCAGTAGTAGACAGGGTTCGGGCAGCAATCAGCCCCAGCATTTT. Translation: CASSRQGSGSNQPQHF.

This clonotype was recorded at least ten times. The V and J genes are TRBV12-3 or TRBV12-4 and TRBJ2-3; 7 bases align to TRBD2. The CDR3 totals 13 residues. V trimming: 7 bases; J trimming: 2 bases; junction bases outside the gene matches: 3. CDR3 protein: CASNGRNTDTQYF. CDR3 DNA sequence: TGTGCCAGCAACGGGAGGAACACAGATACGCAGTATTTT.

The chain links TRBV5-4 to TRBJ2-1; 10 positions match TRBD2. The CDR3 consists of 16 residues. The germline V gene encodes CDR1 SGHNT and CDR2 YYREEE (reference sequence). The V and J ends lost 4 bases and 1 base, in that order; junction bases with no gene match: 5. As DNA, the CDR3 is TGTGCCAGCAGCCCCGGGACTAGCGTGTCCTACAATGAGCAGTTCTTC. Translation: CASSPGTSVSYNEQFF.

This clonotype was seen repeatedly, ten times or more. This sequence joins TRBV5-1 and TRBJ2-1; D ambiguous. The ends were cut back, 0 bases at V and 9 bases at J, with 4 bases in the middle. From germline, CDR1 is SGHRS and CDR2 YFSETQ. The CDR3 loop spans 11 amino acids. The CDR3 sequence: CASSLESEQFF. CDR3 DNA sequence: TGCGCCAGCAGCTTGGAGAGTGAGCAGTTCTTC.

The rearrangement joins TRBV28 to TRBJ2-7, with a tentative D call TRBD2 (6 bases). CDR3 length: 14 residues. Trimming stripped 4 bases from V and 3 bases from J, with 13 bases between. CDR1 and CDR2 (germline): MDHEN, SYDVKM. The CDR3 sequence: CASSSPSGLYEQYF. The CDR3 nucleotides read TGTGCCAGCAGTTCCCCCAGCGGGCTCTACGAGCAGTACTTC.

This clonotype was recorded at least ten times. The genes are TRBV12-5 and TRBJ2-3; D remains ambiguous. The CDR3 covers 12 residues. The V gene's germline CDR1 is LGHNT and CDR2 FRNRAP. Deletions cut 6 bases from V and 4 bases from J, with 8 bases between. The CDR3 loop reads CASGNNADTQYF. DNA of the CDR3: TGTGCTAGTGGAAATAATGCAGATACGCAGTATTTT.

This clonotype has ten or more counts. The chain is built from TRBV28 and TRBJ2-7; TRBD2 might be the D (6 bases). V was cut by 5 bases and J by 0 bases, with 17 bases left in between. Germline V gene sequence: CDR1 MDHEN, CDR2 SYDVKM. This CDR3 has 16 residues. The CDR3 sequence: CASSAPTSKGSYEQYF. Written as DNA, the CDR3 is TGTGCCAGCAGTGCCCCGACTAGTAAGGGCTCCTACGAGCAGTACTTC.

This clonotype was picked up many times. DNA of the CDR3: TGTGCCAGCAGGGGACAGGGGGCCCACGAGCAGTACTTC. Its protein product is CASRGQGAHEQYF. The J gene is TRBJ2-7, the V gene TRBV28; 12 bases align to TRBD1. Germline lookup yields CDR1 MDHEN and CDR2 SYDVKM. V lost 6 bases, J lost 5 bases, and 2 bases stayed unmatched. The CDR3 consists of 13 residues.

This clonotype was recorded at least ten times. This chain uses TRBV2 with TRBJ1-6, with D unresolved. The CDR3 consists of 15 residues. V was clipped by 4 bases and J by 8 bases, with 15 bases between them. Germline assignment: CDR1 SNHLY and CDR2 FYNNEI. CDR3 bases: TGTGCCAGCAGTGCCGAGGGTCTGAACGATTCACCCCTCCACTTT. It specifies CASSAEGLNDSPLHF.

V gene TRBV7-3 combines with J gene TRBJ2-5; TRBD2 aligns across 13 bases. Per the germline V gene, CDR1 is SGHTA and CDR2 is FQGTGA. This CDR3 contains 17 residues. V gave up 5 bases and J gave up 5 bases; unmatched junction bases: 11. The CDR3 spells CASSPGTSGTLGETQYF. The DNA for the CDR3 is TGTGCCAGCAGCCCAGGGACTAGCGGGACGCTTGGGGAGACCCAGTACTTC. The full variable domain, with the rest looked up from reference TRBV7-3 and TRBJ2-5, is GAGVSQTPSNKVTEKGKYVELRCDPISGHTALYWYRQSLGQGPEFLIYFQGTGAADDSGLPNDRFFAVRPEGSVSTLKIQRTERGDSAVYLCASSPGTSGTLGETQYFGPGTRLLVL.